This is a list of T cell receptor beta chains from one sample in a study of blood T cells in healthy people across ages. TCRdb passed the 5' RACE reads through MiXCR, listing each CDR3 protein once. The sample carries 2 million or so distinct CDR3 sequences, just under 50% recorded once. The sample consisted of blood. The receptor set was obtained from a woman aged 35 to 49 in good health. CDR3s include the opening cysteine and the closing phenylalanine or tryptophan. The D gene is left open where the match is weak. Size tells how often a clone was seen (once, few, many) or the class of an expanded clone, and some rows leave it out.

v_call: TRBV4-3; clone_size: few; d_call: TRBD1; j_call: TRBJ2-3; cdr3_nt: TGCGCCAGCAGCCGAGGCCGTTGGACAGGGGAACCGACCCGCACAGATACGCAGTATTTT; cdr3_aa: CASSRGRWTGEPTRTDTQYF
v_call: TRBV7-2; clone_size: .; d_call: TRBD1; j_call: TRBJ1-5; cdr3_nt: TGTGCCAGCAGCTCCCAGGGACAGTCCGGGGTAGGTCCCCAGCATTTT; cdr3_aa: CASSSQGQSGVGPQHF
v_call: TRBV7-9; clone_size: .; d_call: .; j_call: TRBJ1-2; cdr3_nt: TGTGCCAGCAGCCAGATCCAGGGACCGAATGGCTACACCTTC; cdr3_aa: CASSQIQGPNGYTF
v_call: TRBV7-2; clone_size: few; d_call: TRBD1; j_call: TRBJ1-2; cdr3_nt: TGTGCCAGCAACCAAGCCCAGGGGGTTGGCTACACCTTC; cdr3_aa: CASNQAQGVGYTF
v_call: TRBV27; clone_size: few; d_call: TRBD2; j_call: TRBJ2-3; cdr3_nt: TGTGCCAGCAGTTCGCTGGGACTAGCGGGAGATACGCAGTATTTT; cdr3_aa: CASSSLGLAGDTQYF
v_call: TRBV7-2; clone_size: .; d_call: TRBD2; j_call: TRBJ2-1; cdr3_nt: TGTGCCAGCAGCCCCTGGCTAGCGGGACACAATGAGCAGTTCTTC; cdr3_aa: CASSPWLAGHNEQFF
v_call: TRBV7-2; clone_size: .; d_call: .; j_call: TRBJ1-2; cdr3_nt: TGTGCCAGCAGCCTCGATTCGGCCTCCTATGGCTACACCTTC; cdr3_aa: CASSLDSASYGYTF
v_call: TRBV27; clone_size: .; d_call: .; j_call: TRBJ1-5; cdr3_nt: TGTGCCAGCAGTTTATTAGCCGGGCGAGCTAGCAATCAGCTCCAGCATTTT; cdr3_aa: CASSLLAGRASNQLQHF
v_call: TRBV29-1; clone_size: .; d_call: TRBD2; j_call: TRBJ2-7; cdr3_nt: TGCAGCGTCGGGACTAGCTGGTACGAGCAGTACTTC; cdr3_aa: CSVGTSWYEQYF
v_call: TRBV4-2; clone_size: .; d_call: TRBD1; j_call: TRBJ1-1; cdr3_nt: TGTGCCAGCAGCCAATCGTCAGGGGGCTCCTTGAACACTGAAGCTTTCTTT; cdr3_aa: CASSQSSGGSLNTEAFF
v_call: TRBV6-1; clone_size: .; d_call: TRBD1; j_call: TRBJ2-1; cdr3_nt: TGTGCCAGCAGAGGGGGAACAGGGGTGACCTACAATGAGCAGTTCTTC; cdr3_aa: CASRGGTGVTYNEQFF
v_call: TRBV25-1; clone_size: .; d_call: .; j_call: TRBJ2-3; cdr3_nt: TGTGCCAGCAGTGATATCGGACGGCCTAGCACAGATACGCAGTATTTT; cdr3_aa: CASSDIGRPSTDTQYF
v_call: TRBV7-9; clone_size: few; d_call: .; j_call: TRBJ2-3; cdr3_nt: TGTGCCAGCAGCCCCTGGGGAGGTTCTAGCACAGATACGCAGTATTTT; cdr3_aa: CASSPWGGSSTDTQYF
v_call: TRBV7-8; clone_size: few; d_call: .; j_call: TRBJ1-2; cdr3_nt: TGTGCCAGCAGCCCCCCTCGGCAGGGCGGCTATGGCTACACCTTC; cdr3_aa: CASSPPRQGGYGYTF
v_call: TRBV3-1; clone_size: .; d_call: .; j_call: TRBJ2-1; cdr3_nt: TGTGCCAGCAGCCTCACAATATCGGGTGAGCAGTTCTTC; cdr3_aa: CASSLTISGEQFF
v_call: TRBV4-1; clone_size: .; d_call: TRBD1; j_call: TRBJ2-3; cdr3_nt: TGCGCCAGCAGCCAAACCCCGGGACAGACTAGCACAGATACGCAGTATTTT; cdr3_aa: CASSQTPGQTSTDTQYF
v_call: TRBV6-5; clone_size: .; d_call: TRBD2; j_call: TRBJ2-1; cdr3_nt: TGTGCCAGCAGTTATCAAGCGGGGCCCTTGCATGAGCAGTTCTTC; cdr3_aa: CASSYQAGPLHEQFF
v_call: TRBV28; clone_size: .; d_call: TRBD1; j_call: TRBJ2-5; cdr3_nt: TGTGCCAGCAGTCAGGGACAGGGGCACCTACAAGAGACCCAGTACTTC; cdr3_aa: CASSQGQGHLQETQYF
v_call: TRBV20-1; clone_size: few; d_call: .; j_call: TRBJ1-2; cdr3_nt: TGCAGTGCCCACAGTGCTAGAGAAGGAGTGGACAGCGTAAACTATGGCTACACCTTC; cdr3_aa: CSAHSAREGVDSVNYGYTF
v_call: TRBV4-1; clone_size: .; d_call: .; j_call: TRBJ2-1; cdr3_nt: TGCGCCAGCAGCCAAGAAGGAGCCCACGGTGAGCAGTTCTTC; cdr3_aa: CASSQEGAHGEQFF
v_call: TRBV10-3; clone_size: .; d_call: .; j_call: TRBJ1-6; cdr3_nt: TGTGCCATCAGTGAGTCGGGCAGGCAGGGCCGATCACCCCTCCACTTT; cdr3_aa: CAISESGRQGRSPLHF
v_call: TRBV5-1; clone_size: .; d_call: TRBD1; j_call: TRBJ1-1; cdr3_nt: TGCGCCAGCAGCCCCACATGGGACAGGGGAAACACTGAAGCTTTCTTT; cdr3_aa: CASSPTWDRGNTEAFF
v_call: TRBV29-1; clone_size: .; d_call: TRBD2; j_call: TRBJ2-3; cdr3_nt: TGCAGCGTTGAAGATCCCAACGGGGGGACAGATACGCAGTATTTT; cdr3_aa: CSVEDPNGGTDTQYF
v_call: TRBV24-1; clone_size: once; d_call: .; j_call: TRBJ2-3; cdr3_nt: TGTGCCACCAGTGATCAGGCCGGCAGGGAGGTTACAGATACGCAGTATTTT; cdr3_aa: CATSDQAGREVTDTQYF
v_call: TRBV3-1; clone_size: few; d_call: .; j_call: TRBJ1-1; cdr3_nt: TGTGCCAGCAGACTACAGGGTATGAACACTGAAGCTTTCTTT; cdr3_aa: CASRLQGMNTEAFF
v_call: TRBV21-1; clone_size: .; d_call: .; j_call: TRBJ2-3; cdr3_nt: TGTGCCAGCATAGGTGTCACAGATACGCAGTATTTT; cdr3_aa: CASIGVTDTQYF
v_call: TRBV6-2/TRBV6-3; clone_size: few; d_call: TRBD2; j_call: TRBJ2-1; cdr3_nt: TGTGCCAGCAAGGTTTTAGCGGGGTACAATGAGCAGTTCTTC; cdr3_aa: CASKVLAGYNEQFF
v_call: TRBV2; clone_size: .; d_call: TRBD1; j_call: TRBJ2-3; cdr3_nt: TGTGCCAGCAAGGGACAGGTCACAGATACGCAGTATTTT; cdr3_aa: CASKGQVTDTQYF
v_call: TRBV7-2; clone_size: few; d_call: TRBD2; j_call: TRBJ2-1; cdr3_nt: TGTGCCAGCACCCTAACCGGGACTAGCTCTTGGAATGAGCAGTTCTTC; cdr3_aa: CASTLTGTSSWNEQFF
v_call: TRBV5-1; clone_size: .; d_call: .; j_call: TRBJ2-5; cdr3_nt: TGCGCCAGCAGGCAGATCGGGGCGCAAGAGACCCAGTACTTC; cdr3_aa: CASRQIGAQETQYF
v_call: TRBV2; clone_size: few; d_call: .; j_call: TRBJ1-6; cdr3_nt: TGTGCCAGCGGGACTTACACTTCGGCACCCCTCCACTTT; cdr3_aa: CASGTYTSAPLHF
v_call: TRBV7-9; clone_size: .; d_call: .; j_call: TRBJ1-4; cdr3_nt: TGTGCCAGCAGCTTCCGGGAAATCGACAGAACAAATGAAAAACTGTTTTTT; cdr3_aa: CASSFREIDRTNEKLFF
v_call: TRBV20-1; clone_size: .; d_call: .; j_call: TRBJ2-7; cdr3_nt: TGCAGTGCTAGAGATTATGGGGGAGCCCACCTACGAGCGCAGTACTTC; cdr3_aa: CSARDYGGAHLRAQYF
v_call: TRBV24-1; clone_size: .; d_call: .; j_call: TRBJ2-7; cdr3_nt: TGTGCCACCAGTGGGTCCCAAGGGAATTACGAGCAGTACTTC; cdr3_aa: CATSGSQGNYEQYF
v_call: TRBV5-1; clone_size: .; d_call: TRBD2; j_call: TRBJ2-5; cdr3_nt: TGCGCCAGCAGCCGGTACGGGGACTATGAGACCCAGTACTTC; cdr3_aa: CASSRYGDYETQYF
v_call: TRBV15; clone_size: .; d_call: TRBD1; j_call: TRBJ2-1; cdr3_nt: TGTGCCACCAGCACGTGGACAGGGAAACTAGAGCAGTTCTTC; cdr3_aa: CATSTWTGKLEQFF
v_call: TRBV20-1; clone_size: .; d_call: .; j_call: TRBJ2-3; cdr3_nt: TGCAGTGCCTCAAGACAGGCGGCAGATACGCAGTATTTT; cdr3_aa: CSASRQAADTQYF